This T cell receptor beta chain was observed in a study of shared clonotypes between healthy human individuals (dated by TCRdb to about 2020). The study in broad terms: A couple of women and three men aged 18 to 49 years were included in the cohort. Blood TCR repertoires of 5 or 6 healthy adults were deeply sequenced to estimate repertoire size and the extent of clonotype sharing between individuals. Different laboratories and diverse techniques were used to prepare libraries and sequence TCR repertoires, to increase sequencing depth and limit assay-specific biases. Per donor, three plates each were used for CD4 naive and CD4 memory, two for CD8 naive, and one for CD8 memory. Per donor, leukapheresis produced somewhere between about 0.94 and 9.5 billion PBMCs. General conclusions and limits of the study: The small number of donors limited the genetic and exposure-history diversity represented. Sampling was limited to blood, and TCR repertoires in tissue likely differ from TCR repertoires in blood. Pairwise subsampling led to the expectation that sequencing depth would affect the degree of clonotype sharing among donors. Higher generation probabilities were observed for clonotypes shared by all four sorted-subset donors than for non-shared clonotypes. Incomplete sequencing was indicated by rarefaction of sorted-subset datasets, despite the large sequencing depth. About 5% of naive CD4, 3.5% of naive CD8, 2.3% of memory CD4, and about 0.4% of memory CD8 clonotypes were shared across several donors. Larger estimated clonotype richness was generally found for naive subsets than for memory subsets.

The sample holds one count of this clone. No cognate antigen has been identified for it. No much larger clone is present one base from it, and per-base qualities are unavailable. CD8 naive samples consisted of CD45RO-negative cells that were positively selected for CCR7, yielding a CD45RA+CCR7+ population without TemRA cells. Donors were healthy HIV-negative adults with no recently reported acute infections or vaccinations. Every donor was a Caucasian adult living in Nashville, Tennessee, USA. Blood was collected by leukapheresis, and PBMCs were isolated by Ficoll-Histopaque density gradient centrifugation and then cryopreserved in liquid nitrogen vapor phase. Purity and quantity of every magnetically sorted T cell population were checked by analytical flow cytometry. Genomic DNA was isolated from every sorted fraction and measured by UV absorbance on a Nanodrop 2000c. Here V drops 3 bases and J drops 6 bases, and the junction holds 6 bases not matched to any gene. CDR1 SGHVS and CDR2 FQNEAQ are derived from the germline V gene. Measured from the cysteine to the phenylalanine, the CDR3 is 15 residues long. The kept DNA is CDR3 alone, 45 bases in frame from the first base.

TCR CDR3 regions were amplified from genomic DNA by multiplex PCR using the deep immunoSEQ assay. Extracted genomic DNA from each cell subset was spread evenly across all wells of several immunoSEQ 96-well plates, with each plate serving as a replicate. For sorted subsets, 150 to 250 ng of genomic DNA, equivalent to 25,000 to 35,000 T cell genomes, went into each replicate PCR. Purified libraries were quantified with a Qubit 3.0 fluorometer, sized on a Bioanalyzer 2100, and re-quantified with the KAPA Library Quantification kit. Each immunoSEQ 96-well plate was sequenced on its own single-read 150-cycle Illumina NextSeq 550 flow cell. In the paper's pipeline: The immunoSEQ output contained only junctional sequences without quality scores, so filtering could not match that applied to full-length reads. To assign V/J genes and CDR3, sequences were annotated using PyIR, a Python wrapper for IgBLAST v1.9, with IMGT germline references. Reads were filtered out if the reads had weak V/J assignments (E-value above 1e-6), no CDR3, stop codons, out-of-frame junctions, or ambiguous translated residues. V3J clonotypes were defined as sequences sharing the same inferred V gene, J gene, and CDR3 amino acid sequence. Percentage overlap between repertoires was computed as shared unique clonotypes divided by the size of the smaller repertoire. Three approaches were used to assess repertoire richness: RTK rarefaction, the Chao1 estimator, and Recon v2.1 estimates of unobserved clonotypes. OLGA was used to compute generation probabilities for all TCRbeta clonotypes that the gDNA method yielded from a handful of donors. The table was pulled from immuneACCESS by TCRdb, which kept in-frame rearrangements only. Such tables lose some clones; where checked, under half of the loss comes from unresolved V genes, and the rest has no known cause. V and J calls and clone size follow that table, whereas D and trimming were derived from the DNA. The sample table lists millions of clones, about 95% of them with a count of one. 0.9% to 1.4% of the sample goes to the ten largest clones.

The rearrangement joined TRBV7-8 to TRBJ2-2; 8 junctional bases match TRBD1. Sequenced: naive CD8+ T cells sorted from blood. This sample's cell subset or site label indicates: CD45RA+CCR7+. This receptor was identified in a man younger than 35 in good health. The DNA is as follows: TGTGCCAGCAGCTTTCCAGGGGGCTTGGCCGGGGAGCTGTTTTTT. Translated, it gives CASSFPGGLAGELFF.